One T cell receptor (beta chain) is described in this entry. Germline CDR1 is MGHRA and CDR2 is YSYEKL. Trimming took 1 base from V and 0 from J; bases not matched to a gene: 4. The CDR3 spans 17 residues. This sample stems from a study of glioma-infiltrating T cells after dendritic cell vaccination. Study details: Between about 2003 and 2013, patients got autologous tumor lysate-pulsed dendritic cell vaccines. Patients received three intradermal dendritic cell vaccine injections at biweekly intervals.

Patients had residual fresh-frozen tumor tissue and more than two years of survival data. The primer mix had 60 V beta and 13 J beta primers. Assay used: immunoSEQ multiplex PCR; TCRdb lists only in-frame clones, some missing. The data show 93,000 or so clones, approximately 80% seen once. The sequenced sample was blood, obtained before dendritic cell vaccination. The rearrangement uses TRBV4-1 and TRBJ1-2; TRBD1 matches at 11 bases. This sequence originates from a human donor with glioblastoma. The CDR3: CASSQAPGQGANYGYTF. For the CDR3, the DNA is TGCGCCAGCAGCCAAGCGCCGGGACAGGGGGCTAACTATGGCTACACCTTC.